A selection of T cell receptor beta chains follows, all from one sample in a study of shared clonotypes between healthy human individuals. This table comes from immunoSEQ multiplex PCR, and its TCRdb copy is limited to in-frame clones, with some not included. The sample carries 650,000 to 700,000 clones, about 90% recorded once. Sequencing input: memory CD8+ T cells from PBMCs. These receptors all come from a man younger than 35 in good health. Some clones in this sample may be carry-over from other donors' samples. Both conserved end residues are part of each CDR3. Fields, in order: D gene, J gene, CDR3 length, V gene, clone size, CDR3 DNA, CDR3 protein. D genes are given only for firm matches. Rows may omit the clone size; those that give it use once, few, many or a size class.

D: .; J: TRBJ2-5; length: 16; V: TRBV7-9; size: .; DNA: TGTGCCAGCAGCTTAGTTTTTATCGGGGCGCGAGAGACCCAGTACTTC; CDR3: CASSLVFIGARETQYF
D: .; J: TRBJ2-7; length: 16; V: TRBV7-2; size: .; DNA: TGTGCCAGCAGCTTAGCGAAGGCTAGCGCTACCTACGAGCAGTACTTC; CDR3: CASSLAKASATYEQYF
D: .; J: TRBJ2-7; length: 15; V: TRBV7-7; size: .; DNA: TGTGCCAGCAGCCAATACACGGGTCCAACCTACGAGCAGTACTTC; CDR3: CASSQYTGPTYEQYF
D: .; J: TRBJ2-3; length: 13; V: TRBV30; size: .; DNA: TGTGCCTGGAGCAGCGGGAGCACAGATACGCAGTATTTT; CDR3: CAWSSGSTDTQYF
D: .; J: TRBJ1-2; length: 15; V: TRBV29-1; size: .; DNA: TGCAGCGTTGATAATCGGACTCCAGGCGCCCGCGGCTACACCTTC; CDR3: CSVDNRTPGARGYTF
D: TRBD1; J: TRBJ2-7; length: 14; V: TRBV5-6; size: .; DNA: TGTGCCAGCAGCGCCCGGGACAGGATCTACGAGCAGTACTTC; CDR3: CASSARDRIYEQYF
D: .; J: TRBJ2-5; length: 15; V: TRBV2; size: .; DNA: TGTGCCAGCAGATTTACGACAGGCCACCAAGAGACCCAGTACTTC; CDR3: CASRFTTGHQETQYF
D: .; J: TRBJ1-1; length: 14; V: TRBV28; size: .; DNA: TGTGCCAGCAGTTCTCCCGCAGAGGACACTGAAGCTTTCTTT; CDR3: CASSSPAEDTEAFF
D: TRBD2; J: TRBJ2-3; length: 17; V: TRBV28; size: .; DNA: TGTGCCAGCAGTTTAGGAACTAGCGGGAGTTTGGCAGATACGCAGTATTTT; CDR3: CASSLGTSGSLADTQYF
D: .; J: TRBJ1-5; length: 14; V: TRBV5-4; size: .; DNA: TGTGCCAGCAGCAATCCAGAACGGAAGGTGCCCCAGCATTTT; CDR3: CASSNPERKVPQHF
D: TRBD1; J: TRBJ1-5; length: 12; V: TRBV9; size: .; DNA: TGTGCCAGCAGCTCAGGGGGTCAGCCCCAGCATTTT; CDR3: CASSSGGQPQHF
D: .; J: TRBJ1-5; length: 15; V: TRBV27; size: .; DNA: TGTGCCAGCAGTTTGACCGGGACACTTTATCAGCCCCAGCATTTT; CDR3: CASSLTGTLYQPQHF
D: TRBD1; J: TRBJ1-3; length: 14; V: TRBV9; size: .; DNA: TGTGCCAGCAGCCCGGAACAGGGGGCGAACACCATATATTTT; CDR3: CASSPEQGANTIYF
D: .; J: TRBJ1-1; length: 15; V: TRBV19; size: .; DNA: TGTGCCAGTAGTTCCCGCGGGGGGGAGAACACTGAAGCTTTCTTT; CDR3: CASSSRGGENTEAFF
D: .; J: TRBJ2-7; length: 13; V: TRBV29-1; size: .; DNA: TGCAGCGTTGAAGGGGACACTTACTACGAGCAGTACTTC; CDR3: CSVEGDTYYEQYF
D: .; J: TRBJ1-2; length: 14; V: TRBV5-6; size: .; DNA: TGTGCCAGCAGCTTGGTCGGGGTTGCAGATGGCTACACCTTC; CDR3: CASSLVGVADGYTF
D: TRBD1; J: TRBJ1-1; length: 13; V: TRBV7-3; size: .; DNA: TGTGCCAGCAGCGAACAGGGGTCAACTGAAGCTTTCTTT; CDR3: CASSEQGSTEAFF
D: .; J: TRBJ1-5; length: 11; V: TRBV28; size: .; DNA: TGTGCCAGCAGTTTGGGGTTGCCCCAGCATTTT; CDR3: CASSLGLPQHF
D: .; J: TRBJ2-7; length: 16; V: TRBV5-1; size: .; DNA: TGCGCCAGCAGCGCCGACCCGACAGACTTCTCCTACGAGCAGTACTTC; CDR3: CASSADPTDFSYEQYF
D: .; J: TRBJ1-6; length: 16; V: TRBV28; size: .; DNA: TGTGCCAGCAGTGTATGGGAATTGAGGGCCGGTTCACCCCTCCACTTT; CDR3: CASSVWELRAGSPLHF
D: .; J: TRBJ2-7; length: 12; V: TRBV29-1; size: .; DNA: TGCAGCGTTGAAATCTCCTTCAACGAGCAGTACTTC; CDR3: CSVEISFNEQYF
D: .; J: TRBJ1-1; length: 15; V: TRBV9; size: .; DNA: TGTGCCAGCAGCGCGACCTTATGGGGTGATACTGAAGCTTTCTTT; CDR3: CASSATLWGDTEAFF
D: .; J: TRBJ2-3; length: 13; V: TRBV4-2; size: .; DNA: TGTGCCAGCAACCCTACTAGCACAGATACGCAGTATTTT; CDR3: CASNPTSTDTQYF
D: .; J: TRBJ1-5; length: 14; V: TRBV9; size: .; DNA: TGTGCCAGCAGCGTAGCTCAGAGCAATCAGCCCCAGCATTTT; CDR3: CASSVAQSNQPQHF
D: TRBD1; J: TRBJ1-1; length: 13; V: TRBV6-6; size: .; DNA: TGTGCCAGCGGGATGGGACAGGCGACTGAAGCTTTCTTT; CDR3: CASGMGQATEAFF
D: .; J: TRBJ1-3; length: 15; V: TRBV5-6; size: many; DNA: TGTGCCAGCAGCTTCAGTTGGGGCTCTGGAAACACCATATATTTT; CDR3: CASSFSWGSGNTIYF
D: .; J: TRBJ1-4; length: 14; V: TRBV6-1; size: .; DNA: TGTGCCAGCAGTGAATGGGAATCTAATGAAAAACTGTTTTTT; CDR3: CASSEWESNEKLFF
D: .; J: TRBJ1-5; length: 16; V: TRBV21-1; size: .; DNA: TGTGCCAGCACCATACCTTGGGTCAGGGGCAATCAGCCCCAGCATTTT; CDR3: CASTIPWVRGNQPQHF
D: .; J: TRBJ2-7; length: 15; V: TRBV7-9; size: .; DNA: TGTGCCAGCAGCTTAGATTTCGGGGGAGTGGGCGAGCAGTACTTC; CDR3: CASSLDFGGVGEQYF
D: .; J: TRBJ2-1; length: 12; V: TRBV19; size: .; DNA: TGTGCCAGTAGTATAGGGGCCAATGAGCAGTTCTTC; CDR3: CASSIGANEQFF
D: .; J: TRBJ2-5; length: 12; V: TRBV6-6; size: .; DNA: TGTGCCAGCAGTTACTGGGGAGAGACCCAGTACTTC; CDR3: CASSYWGETQYF
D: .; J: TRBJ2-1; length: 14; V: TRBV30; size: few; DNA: TGTGCCTGGAGTGTTCCAGCAGACCACAATGAGCAGTTCTTC; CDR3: CAWSVPADHNEQFF
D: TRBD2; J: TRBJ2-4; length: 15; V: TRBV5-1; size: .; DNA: TGCGCCAGCAGCGCCCTAGCGGGAGCCAAAAACATTCAGTACTTC; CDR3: CASSALAGAKNIQYF
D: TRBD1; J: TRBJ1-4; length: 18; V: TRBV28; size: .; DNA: TGTGCCAGCAGTTTATTACTGGACAGGGGGTCTAGGGATGAAAAACTGTTTTTT; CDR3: CASSLLLDRGSRDEKLFF
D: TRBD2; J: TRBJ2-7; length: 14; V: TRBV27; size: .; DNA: TGTGCCAGCAGTTTAGGCCTAGCGGGAGACGAGCAGTACTTC; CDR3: CASSLGLAGDEQYF
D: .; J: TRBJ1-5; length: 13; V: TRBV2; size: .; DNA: TGTGCCAGCAGTGAAGCGCAGGGGCAGCCCCAGCATTTT; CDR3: CASSEAQGQPQHF
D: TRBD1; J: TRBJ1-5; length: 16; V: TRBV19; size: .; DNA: TGTGCCAGTAGTATCGACAGGGGGGATAGCAATCAGCCCCAGCATTTT; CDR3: CASSIDRGDSNQPQHF
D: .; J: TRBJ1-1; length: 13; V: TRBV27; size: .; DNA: TGTGCCAGCAGTGACGGGGGCGCCACTGAAGCTTTCTTT; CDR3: CASSDGGATEAFF
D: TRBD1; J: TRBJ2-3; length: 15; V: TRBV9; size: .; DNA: TGTGCCAGCAGCCCCGCAGGGGGCAACCCGGGTACGCAGTATTTT; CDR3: CASSPAGGNPGTQYF
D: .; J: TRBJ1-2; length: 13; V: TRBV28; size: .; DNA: TGTGCCAGCAGTTTGGAAGAGGACTATGGCTACACCTTC; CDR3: CASSLEEDYGYTF
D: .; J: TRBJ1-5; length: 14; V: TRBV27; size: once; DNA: TGTGCCAGCAGTTTAAGAGGGCTCAATCAGCCCCAGCATTTT; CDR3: CASSLRGLNQPQHF
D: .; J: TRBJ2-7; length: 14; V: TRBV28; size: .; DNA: TGTGCCAGCAGTTTACGTGGTGAGAACAACGAGCAGTACTTC; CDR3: CASSLRGENNEQYF
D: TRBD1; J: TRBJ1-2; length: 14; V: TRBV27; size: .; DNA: TGTGCCAGCAGTCCGACAGGGGAATCGCATGGCTACACCTTC; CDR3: CASSPTGESHGYTF
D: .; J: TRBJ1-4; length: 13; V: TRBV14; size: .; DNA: TGTGCCATCCTTCAGCCAACTAATGAAAAACTGTTTTTT; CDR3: CAILQPTNEKLFF
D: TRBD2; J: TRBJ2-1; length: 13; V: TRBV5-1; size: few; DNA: TGCGCCAGCAGGCGGGAGTCTAGCAATGAGCAGTTCTTC; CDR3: CASRRESSNEQFF